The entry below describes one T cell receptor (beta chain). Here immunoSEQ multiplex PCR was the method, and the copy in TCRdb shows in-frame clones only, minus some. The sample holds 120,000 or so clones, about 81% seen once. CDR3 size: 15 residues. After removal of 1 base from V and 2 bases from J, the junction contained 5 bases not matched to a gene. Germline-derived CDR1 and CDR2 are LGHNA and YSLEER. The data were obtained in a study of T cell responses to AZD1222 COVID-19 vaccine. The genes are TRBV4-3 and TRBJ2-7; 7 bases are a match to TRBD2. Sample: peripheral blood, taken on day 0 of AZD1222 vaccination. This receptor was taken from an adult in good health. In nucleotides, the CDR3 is TGCGCCAGCAGCCAAGGCCCCGGGGGGACCTACGAGCAGTACTTC. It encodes CASSQGPGGTYEQYF.